This T cell receptor beta chain was sequenced in a study of blood T cell repertoires in COVID-19. Study-level background: Donors in the United States, Italy and Spain gave samples during acute or convalescent COVID-19.

Study processing details: How many nucleated cells were present was estimated from reference gene primer amplification. Some clones are missing from TCRdb's copy, which holds only in-frame ones; the method was immunoSEQ multiplex PCR. That table gives V, J and clone size, and the DNA gave D and trimming. The table records 170,000 or so clones, around nine tenths of them present only once. Trimming stripped 9 bases from V and 0 bases from J, with 15 bases between. CDR3 length: 15 amino acids. Germline V gene lookup returns CDR1 LGHDT and CDR2 YNNKEL (reference sequence). The chain recombines TRBV3-1 (or the pseudogene TRBV3-2) with TRBJ1-5; D perhaps matches TRBD1 (6 bases). The receptor's source is a man in his forties with active or convalescent COVID-19. What was sequenced was peripheral blood. The CDR3, as DNA: TGTGCCAGAATCCTACAGGGATATAGCAATCAGCCCCAGCATTTT. Amino acid sequence: CARILQGYSNQPQHF.